The 6 T cell receptor beta chains below come from one sample, sequenced in a study of low-dose radiotherapy and immunotherapy resistance in tumors. Both TCRalpha and TCRbeta chains were reverse transcribed with V-gene-specific primers. The authors amplified TCRs for around 20 PCR cycles with a constant-region primer and a V-primer adapter. TCRdb reanalysed the reads using MiXCR and keeps one entry per CDR3 protein. Of approximately 100,000 distinct CDR3 sequences listed, roughly 20% were seen once; the top ten hold roughly 3.9%. The time point is: after trial treatment. Treatment denoted: LDRT plus nivolumab, ipilimumab, low-dose cyclophosphamide and aspirin (RACIN trial). The sequencing used PBMCs, collected after low-dose radiotherapy plus immunotherapy. These receptors were obtained from a male donor with prostate cancer.

At least ten counts were recorded for this clonotype. The chain carries TRBV6-2 or TRBV6-3 and TRBJ1-4, with unresolved D. With 5 bases removed from V and 7 bases from J, the gap between germline ends came to 14 bases. Germline V gene lookup returns CDR1 MNHEY and CDR2 SVGEGT. This CDR3 has 14 residues. CDR3 amino acids: CASSASRTREKLFF. The CDR3 nucleotides are TGTGCCAGCAGTGCATCTCGCACTCGTGAAAAACTGTTTTTT.

This clonotype has a count of ten or more. This chain connects TRBV10-3 to TRBJ2-7; weak D call: TRBD1 (6 bases). Trimming left V 2 bases short and J 0 bases short, with 8 bases between. This CDR3 region has 14 residues. Per germline, CDR1 ENHRY and CDR2 SYGVKD. CDR3 protein: CAISEGQTSYEQYF. CDR3 coding DNA: TGTGCCATCAGTGAGGGACAGACCTCCTACGAGCAGTACTTC.

This clonotype was seen once. The junction differs from germline at one of its ends, possibly a read error. The V gene is TRBV14, the J gene TRBJ2-1; D may be TRBD1 or TRBD2 (6 bases each). The CDR3 runs 15 residues. From germline, CDR1 is SGHDN and CDR2 FVKESK. CDR3 amino acids: CVSSPGGGRYNEQFF. Here the CDR3 DNA reads TGTGTCAGCAGCCCGGGTGGGGGGCGTTACAATGAGCAGTTCTTC.

Worth noting for this clonotype: With only one base between it and a far larger clone, this is likely a read error. The chain is built from TRBV5-4 and TRBJ2-7, with D perhaps assigned TRBD1 or TRBD2 (5 bases each). This CDR3 is 15 amino acids long. The V gene's germline CDR1 is SGHNT and CDR2 YYREEE (reference sequence). This chain's CDR3 is CTSSPRFGAPYEQYF. The DNA for the CDR3 is TGTACCAGCAGCCCCCGTTTCGGGGCCCCCTACGAGCAGTACTTC.

This clonotype showed up many times. The chain couples TRBV19 to TRBJ2-2; TRBD2 might be the D (6 bases). V was cut by 7 bases and J by 7 bases, with 25 bases left in between. CDR1 LNHDA and CDR2 SQIVND come from the germline V gene (reference sequence). This CDR3 spans 17 amino acids. The CDR3 DNA reads as TGTGCCAGTACCTCCTCAAGGTTTGCGGGGTCGGTCGGGGAGCTGTTTTTT. Protein sequence: CASTSSRFAGSVGELFF.

Remarks on this clonotype: This clone may be a read error of a much larger clone one base away. J is TRBJ2-5 and V is TRBV2; TRBD1 agrees at 9 bases. V gave up 6 bases and J gave up 11 bases; unmatched junction bases: 19. In germline, CDR1 is SNHLY, CDR2 FYNNEI. The CDR3 sequence is 16 residues long. DNA for the CDR3: TGTGCCAGCAGCAAACGGACAGGGGCGTCCTACAATGAGCAGTACTTC. As protein: CASSKRTGASYNEQYF.